The 22 T cell receptor beta chains in this list originate from one sample, sequenced in a study of cytomegalovirus exposure and HLA in healthy donors. 60 Vbeta and 13 Jbeta primers were used in PCR. Produced via immunoSEQ multiplex PCR; TCRdb's table is partial and in-frame only. This table has over 95,000 clones, around 73% appearing once. Sequences were obtained from PBMCs. The receptors here all came from a woman aged 25-40 years in good health and CMV-seropositive.

The chain combines TRBV5-1 with TRBJ1-1; TRBD1 matches 7 bases. V dropped 4 bases and J dropped 0; count of bases not matched to a gene: 3. This CDR3 spans 14 amino acids. Germline CDR1 is SGHRS and CDR2 is YFSETQ. The CDR3 sequence is CASSAGQMNTEAFF. DNA for the CDR3: TGCGCCAGCAGCGCGGGACAGATGAACACTGAAGCTTTCTTT. The whole variable domain, filled in from reference TRBV5-1 and TRBJ1-1, reads KAGVTQTPRYLIKTRGQQVTLSCSPISGHRSVSWYQQTPGQGLQFLFEYFSETQRNKGNFPGRFSGRQFSNSRSEMNVSTLELGDSALYLCASSAGQMNTEAFFGQGTRLTVV.

The rearrangement joins TRBV29-1 to TRBJ1-1; perhaps TRBD1 as D (5 bases). Germline assignment: CDR1 SQVTM and CDR2 ANQGSEA. Deletions cut 3 bases from V and 7 bases from J, with 12 bases between. There are 12 residues in the CDR3. For the CDR3, the DNA is TGCAGCGTTGACCGGGGGGGTAATGAAGCTTTCTTT. This gives the protein CSVDRGGNEAFF.

V is TRBV5-1 and J is TRBJ2-6, with 8 bases identical to TRBD2. J was trimmed by 4 bases and V by 0 bases; bases with no gene match: 9. The CDR3 loop spans 18 amino acids. Germline V gene sequence: CDR1 SGHRS, CDR2 YFSETQ. DNA for the CDR3: TGCGCCAGCAGCTTGGCCGGGAGCGGGAGCCTCGGGGCCAACGTCCTGACTTTC. Amino acids: CASSLAGSGSLGANVLTF.

The genes are TRBV6-5 and TRBJ1-1, with D perhaps TRBD1 (5 bases). The CDR3 is made up of 15 amino acids. Trimming pared 1 base from V and 7 bases from J, leaving 16 bases between. Germline CDR1 is MNHEY and CDR2 is SVGAGI. CDR3 DNA sequence: TGTGCCAGCAGTTACTGGGGGGGGACGTCGGTTGAAGCTTTCTTT. It is translated as CASSYWGGTSVEAFF.

With respect to this clone: Germline and junction disagree at one end, which may indicate a read error. The chain is built from TRBV6-5 and TRBJ2-7; possibly TRBD1 for D (6 bases). The CDR3 consists of 15 residues. Germline V gene data show CDR1 as MNHEY and CDR2 as SVGAGI. The CDR3 reads CASRTNTQGSREQCF. DNA of the CDR3: TGTGCCAGCAGGACTAATACACAGGGATCTCGCGAGCAGTGCTTC.

The chain is built from TRBV30 and TRBJ2-1, with a tentative D call TRBD2 (6 bases). This CDR3 contains 14 residues. V was cut by 0 bases and J by 6 bases, with 12 bases left in between. From germline, CDR1 is GTSNPN and CDR2 SVGIG (reference sequence). The CDR3 nucleotides are TGTGCCTGGAGTGTAACGGGAGTGGGCAATGAGCAGTTCTTC. It translates to CAWSVTGVGNEQFF.

This chain connects TRBV20-1 to TRBJ1-1; D gene uncertain. Germline assignment: CDR1 DFQATT and CDR2 SNEGSKA (reference sequence). The length of the CDR3 is 10 residues. The V end was cut by 1 base, the J end by 8 bases, with 5 bases between. CDR3 region: CSARVPEAFF. CDR3 bases: TGCAGTGCTAGAGTTCCGGAAGCTTTCTTT.

This clone was recorded a few times. V usage is TRBV10-3 and J usage is TRBJ1-1, with 9 positions matching TRBD1. CDR1 and CDR2 (germline): ENHRY, SYGVKD. V was clipped by 2 bases and J by 0 bases; unmatched bases: 1. CDR3 length: 15 amino acids. The CDR3 sequence: CAISEGTGLNTEAFF. The CDR3 nucleotides are TGTGCCATCAGTGAGGGGACAGGGCTGAACACTGAAGCTTTCTTT.

The V and J genes are TRBV4-1 and TRBJ2-5, with 7 nucleotides matching TRBD2. Trimming cost V 5 bases and J 1 base; bases outside gene matches: 4. CDR3 length: 14 residues. Germline V gene lookup returns CDR1 MGHRA and CDR2 YSYEKL. CDR3 amino acids: CASSVGGTQETQYF. The CDR3 nucleotides are TGCGCCAGCAGCGTCGGGGGGACCCAAGAGACCCAGTACTTC.

The chain has TRBV19 and TRBJ2-1, with 8 bases aligning to TRBD2. Germline CDR1 and CDR2: LNHDA and SQIVND (reference sequence). The CDR3 is 17 amino acids. J was trimmed by 4 bases and V by 4 bases; bases with no gene match: 12. Here the CDR3 DNA reads TGTGCCAGTAGTACCACCCTCACTAGCGGAGTATACAATGAGCAGTTCTTC. As protein: CASSTTLTSGVYNEQFF.

This chain uses TRBV2 with TRBJ1-6; no definite D call. The CDR3 runs to 15 residues. Germline V gives CDR1 SNHLY, CDR2 FYNNEI. The V and J ends lost 4 bases and 5 bases respectively, with 12 bases between them. CDR3 DNA: TGTGCCAGCAGTGTGATAGGAACAGATAATTCACCCCTCCACTTT. It specifies CASSVIGTDNSPLHF.

The rearrangement joins TRBV6-5 to TRBJ2-1; D possibly corresponds to TRBD2 (5 bases). The CDR3 is made up of 15 amino acids. CDR1 MNHEY and CDR2 SVGAGI come from the germline V gene. Trimming removed 6 bases at V and 0 bases at J, with 12 bases between. This CDR3 reads CASSKRLGSYNEQFF. DNA of the CDR3: TGTGCCAGCAGCAAGCGGTTGGGCTCCTACAATGAGCAGTTCTTC.

This clone was seen a handful of times. This chain joins TRBV9 and TRBJ2-7; a possible D gene is TRBD2 (5 bases). Germline V gene lookup returns CDR1 SGDLS and CDR2 YYNGEE. The CDR3 contains 13 residues. Trimming cost V 4 bases and J 3 bases, with 11 bases left between them. CDR3: CASSPPLGYEQYF. CDR3 nucleotide sequence: TGTGCCAGCAGCCCCCCACTAGGCTACGAGCAGTACTTC.

This chain uses TRBV18 with TRBJ2-1; 11 nucleotides line up with TRBD2. Germline lookup yields CDR1 KGHSH and CDR2 LQKENI. The V and J ends lost 3 bases and 9 bases, in that order; junction bases with no gene match: 7. This CDR3 is 15 amino acids long. The CDR3 DNA sequence: TGTGCCAGCTCACCGGAACTAGCGGGGGAGGGTGAGCAGTTCTTC. This sequence encodes CASSPELAGEGEQFF.

The V and J genes are TRBV7-9 and TRBJ2-7, with 7 bases lining up with TRBD1. The germline V gene has CDR1 SEHNR and CDR2 FQNEAQ (reference sequence). Losses at the gene ends were 4 bases for V and 0 bases for J; bases not matched to a gene: 6. The CDR3 runs to 15 residues. The chain's CDR3 is CASSSPDRTSYEQYF. CDR3 nucleotides: TGTGCCAGCAGCTCACCGGACAGGACCTCCTACGAGCAGTACTTC.

This sequence joins TRBV2 and TRBJ1-1; D is perhaps TRBD1 (5 bases). The V end was cut by 6 bases, the J end by 11 bases, with 16 bases between. CDR3 length equals 12 residues. The germline V gene encodes CDR1 SNHLY and CDR2 FYNNEI. The CDR3 region has the DNA TGTGCCAGCAGAGTGGACGGAGGGGTGGCTTTCTTT. Protein sequence: CASRVDGGVAFF.

As to this clone: Other DNA sequences within the sample encode an identical CDR3. This chain joins TRBV19 and TRBJ1-1; D possibly corresponds to TRBD1 (5 bases). The V and J ends lost 1 base and 4 bases respectively, with 10 bases between them. Looked up from germline, CDR1 is LNHDA and CDR2 is SQIVND (reference sequence). The CDR3 extends over 14 amino acids. CDR3 sequence: CASSIVGGGTEAFF. CDR3 DNA sequence: TGTGCCAGTAGTATAGTCGGGGGAGGCACTGAAGCTTTCTTT. Full variable domain (outside the CDR3, taken from reference TRBV19 and TRBJ1-1): DGGITQSPKYLFRKEGQNVTLSCEQNLNHDAMYWYRQDPGQGLRLIYYSQIVNDFQKGDIAEGYSVSREKKESFPLTVTSAQKNPTAFYLCASSIVGGGTEAFFGQGTRLTVV.

This clone showed up just a few times. The V call is TRBV4-1, the J call TRBJ1-1; D is undetermined. The CDR3 runs 15 residues. The V gene's germline CDR1 is MGHRA and CDR2 YSYEKL. V gave up 1 base and J gave up 0 bases, with 9 bases separating them. As DNA, the CDR3 is TGCGCCAGCAGCCAAGTCTTAGACATGAACACTGAAGCTTTCTTT. It is translated as CASSQVLDMNTEAFF.

This clone was seen once. The chain is built from TRBV4-1 and TRBJ2-1; D unclear. CDR1 is MGHRA, CDR2 YSYEKL, per germline. CDR3 length: 16 residues. V gave up 1 base and J gave up 0 bases, with 10 bases separating them. In DNA, the CDR3 is TGCGCCAGCAGCCAAGGTCTCTGGCTCTCCTACAATGAGCAGTTCTTC. This sequence encodes CASSQGLWLSYNEQFF.

For the CDR3, the DNA is TGTGCCAGCAGCCCAACTAGCGGGGAACCCTATACGCAGTATTTT. The encoded protein is CASSPTSGEPYTQYF. The chain is built from TRBV5-6 and TRBJ2-3, with 10 bases aligning to TRBD2. The V gene end was trimmed by 4 bases and the J gene end by 7 bases; junction bases not matched to a gene: 9. The V gene's germline CDR1 is SGHDT and CDR2 YYEEEE. The CDR3 is 15 amino acids.

V usage is TRBV5-1 and J usage is TRBJ2-5; weak D call: TRBD1 (5 bases). Germline V gene lookup returns CDR1 SGHRS and CDR2 YFSETQ. V lost 1 base and J lost 2, with 12 bases in between. CDR3 size: 15 residues. The chain's CDR3 is CASSLRGLVQETQYF. In DNA form, the CDR3 reads TGCGCCAGCAGCTTGAGGGGCCTGGTTCAAGAGACCCAGTACTTC.

Of note for this clone: One end of the junction varies from germline; a read error may be responsible. The chain joins TRBV5-1 to TRBJ2-2; possibly TRBD1 for D (5 bases). Germline CDR1 reads SGHRS; CDR2 reads YFSETQ. This CDR3 has 16 residues. The CDR3 bases are TGCGCCAGCACCTTGGGGCCCGGGTCTGACACCGGGGAGCTGTTTTTT. Its protein product is CASTLGPGSDTGELFF. The whole variable domain, remainder taken from reference TRBV5-1 and TRBJ2-2, is KAGVTQTPRYLIKTRGQQVTLSCSPISGHRSVSWYQQTPGQGLQFLFEYFSETQRNKGNFPGRFSGRQFSNSRSEMNVSTLELGDSALYLCASTLGPGSDTGELFFGEGSRLTVL.